The rows below give T cell receptor beta chains drawn from one sample of a study of T cells in Graves' hyperthyroidism and ophthalmopathy. TCRdb itself ran the multiplex PCR reads through MiXCR, one entry per CDR3 protein. This table has 550,000 to 700,000 distinct CDR3 sequences, roughly 15% appearing once. Source material: blood. The origin of the receptors is a woman in her thirties or forties with Graves' ophthalmopathy. Both conserved end residues are part of each CDR3. D genes are given only for firm matches. For some rows the clone size is stated as once, few or many, or as a class when expanded; others skip it.

j_call v_call clone_size d_call cdr3_nt cdr3_aa
TRBJ1-1 TRBV18 many . TGTGCCAGCTCACAAGAGGACAGCACTGAAGCTTTCTTT CASSQEDSTEAFF
TRBJ2-7 TRBV10-2 many . TGCGCCAGCGCTCACTCCTACGAGCAGTACTTC CASAHSYEQYF
TRBJ2-5 TRBV28 . TRBD1 TGTGCCAGCAGTTTGTCGGGACAGGTCGAAGAGACCCAGTACTTC CASSLSGQVEETQYF
TRBJ1-2 TRBV5-1 few . TGCGCCAGCAGCTTGGCGCCGGGGGAAGGTTACCCCAACTATGGCTACACCTTC CASSLAPGEGYPNYGYTF
TRBJ1-1 TRBV28 many . TGTGCCAGCAGTTTGGATACAGGGAGGAACACTGAAGCTTTCTTT CASSLDTGRNTEAFF
TRBJ2-7 TRBV6-5 many . TGTGCCAGCAGTTACATTGGCGGGTCTGCCTACGAGCAGTACTTC CASSYIGGSAYEQYF
TRBJ2-5 TRBV7-8 many TRBD2 TGTGCCAGCAGCTTCGGCGGGAGGGCCGGCCAAGAGACCCAGTACTTC CASSFGGRAGQETQYF
TRBJ1-3 TRBV5-5 many . TGTGCCAGCAGCTTGGTCGGAAGCTCTGGAAACACCATATATTTT CASSLVGSSGNTIYF
TRBJ2-5 TRBV15 many . TGTGCCACCAGCAGAGTACCAGGGCAAGAGACCCAGTACTTC CATSRVPGQETQYF
TRBJ2-2 TRBV28 many . TGTGCCAGCCACCGGCTGTCGATCGCGAACACCGGGGAGCTGTTTTTT CASHRLSIANTGELFF
TRBJ2-2 TRBV11-2 few TRBD1 TGTGCCAGCAGGCGGACCCGGGACAGTAACACCGGGGAGCTGTTTTTT CASRRTRDSNTGELFF
TRBJ2-2 TRBV20-1 many . TGCAGTGCTAGCGGGCCAAACACCGGGGAGCTGTTTTTT CSASGPNTGELFF
TRBJ1-5 TRBV20-1 many . TGCAGTGCTGGGACGGGCAATCAGCCCCAGCATTTT CSAGTGNQPQHF
TRBJ2-5 TRBV18 few TRBD2 TGTGCCAGCTCACGGACTAGCGGCTTCGAGACCCAGTACTTC CASSRTSGFETQYF